This T cell receptor beta chain was identified in a study of shared clonotypes between healthy human individuals. Replicate PCRs run on sorted subsets employed around 200 ng DNA, 25,000 to 35,000 T cell genomes. TCRdb's table, derived via immunoSEQ multiplex PCR, lists solely in-frame clones and lacks some. The table lists 1,500,000 or so clones, roughly 96% of them singletons. This CDR3 comprises 15 residues. Germline CDR1 and CDR2: SEHNR and FQNEAQ (reference sequence). Trimming removed 5 bases from V and 4 bases from J; junction bases left unmatched: 7. This chain joins TRBV7-9 and TRBJ2-1; 8 positions agree with TRBD2. The sequence was obtained from a man aged 25-45 years in good health. The sequencing input was naive CD4+ T cells sorted from blood. Described subset: CD45RA+ positively selected. DNA for the CDR3: TGTGCCAGCAGCGTACTAGCGGATATGTACAATGAGCAGTTCTTC. This codes for CASSVLADMYNEQFF.